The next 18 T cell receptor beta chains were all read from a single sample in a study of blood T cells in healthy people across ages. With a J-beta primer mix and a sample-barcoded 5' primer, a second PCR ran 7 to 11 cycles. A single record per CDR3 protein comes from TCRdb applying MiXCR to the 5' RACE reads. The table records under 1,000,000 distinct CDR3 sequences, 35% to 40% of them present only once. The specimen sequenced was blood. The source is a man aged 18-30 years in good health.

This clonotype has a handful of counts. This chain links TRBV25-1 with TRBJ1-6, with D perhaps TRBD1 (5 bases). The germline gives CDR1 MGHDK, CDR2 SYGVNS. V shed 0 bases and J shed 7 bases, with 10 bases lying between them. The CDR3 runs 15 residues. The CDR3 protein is CASSEYGGPNSPLHF. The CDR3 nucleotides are TGTGCCAGCAGTGAATACGGGGGTCCGAATTCACCCCTCCACTTT.

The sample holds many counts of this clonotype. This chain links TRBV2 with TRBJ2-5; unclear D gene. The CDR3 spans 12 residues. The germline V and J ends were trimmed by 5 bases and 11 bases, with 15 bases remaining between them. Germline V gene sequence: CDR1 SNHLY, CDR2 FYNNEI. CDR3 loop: CASSTDGNQQYF. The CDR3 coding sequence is TGTGCCAGCAGTACGGACGGCAATCAACAGTACTTC. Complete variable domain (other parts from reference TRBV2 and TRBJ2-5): EPEVTQTPSHQVTQMGQEVILRCVPISNHLYFYWYRQILGQKVEFLVSFYNNEISEKSEIFDDQFSVERPDGSNFTLKIRSTKLEDSAMYFCASSTDGNQQYFGPGTRLLVL.

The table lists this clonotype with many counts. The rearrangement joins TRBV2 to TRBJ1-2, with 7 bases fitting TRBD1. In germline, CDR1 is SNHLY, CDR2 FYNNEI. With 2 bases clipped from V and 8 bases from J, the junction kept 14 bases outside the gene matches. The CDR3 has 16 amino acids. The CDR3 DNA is TGTGCCAGCAGTGAACCACCCTGGAGGGGGCGACGGGGCTACACCTTC. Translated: CASSEPPWRGRRGYTF.

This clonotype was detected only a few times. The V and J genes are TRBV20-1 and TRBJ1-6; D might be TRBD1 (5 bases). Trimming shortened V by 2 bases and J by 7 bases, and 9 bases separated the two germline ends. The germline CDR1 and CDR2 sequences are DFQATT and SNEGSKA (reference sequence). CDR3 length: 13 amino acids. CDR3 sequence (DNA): TGCAGTGCTAGACAGGGTGGAAATTCACCCCTCCACTTT. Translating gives CSARQGGNSPLHF.

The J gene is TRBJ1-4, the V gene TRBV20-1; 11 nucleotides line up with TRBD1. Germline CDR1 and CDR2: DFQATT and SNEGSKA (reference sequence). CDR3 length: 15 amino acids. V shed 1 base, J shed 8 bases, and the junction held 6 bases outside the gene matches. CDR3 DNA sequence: TGCAGTGCTAGAGCACCGGGACAGGGGGGCGAAAAACTGTTTTTT. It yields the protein CSARAPGQGGEKLFF.

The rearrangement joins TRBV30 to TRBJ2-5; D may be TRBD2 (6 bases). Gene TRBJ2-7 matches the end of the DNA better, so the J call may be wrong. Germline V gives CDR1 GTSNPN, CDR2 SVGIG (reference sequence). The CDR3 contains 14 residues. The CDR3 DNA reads TGTGCCTGGAGTGTACATCAGGACTACAGCGAGCAGTACTTC. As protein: CAWSVHQDYSEQYF.

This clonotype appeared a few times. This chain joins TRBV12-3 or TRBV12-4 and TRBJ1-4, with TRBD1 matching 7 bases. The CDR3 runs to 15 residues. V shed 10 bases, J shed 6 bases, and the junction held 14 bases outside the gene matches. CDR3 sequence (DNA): TGTGCCACCCAAAGAGCCGGGACAGAAGATGAAAAACTGTTTTTT. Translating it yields CATQRAGTEDEKLFF.

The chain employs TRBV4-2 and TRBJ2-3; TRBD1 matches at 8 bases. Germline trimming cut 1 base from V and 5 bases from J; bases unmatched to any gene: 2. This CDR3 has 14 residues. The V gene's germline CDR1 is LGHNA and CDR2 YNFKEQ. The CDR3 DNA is TGTGCCAGCAGCCAAGGCAGGGGGCAAGATACGCAGTATTTT. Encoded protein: CASSQGRGQDTQYF.

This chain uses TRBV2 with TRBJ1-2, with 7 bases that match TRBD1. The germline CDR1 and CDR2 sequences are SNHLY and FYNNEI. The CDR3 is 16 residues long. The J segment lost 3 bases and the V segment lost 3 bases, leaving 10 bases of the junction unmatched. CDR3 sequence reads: CASSESRGGADYGYTF. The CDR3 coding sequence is TGTGCCAGCAGTGAGAGTAGAGGGGGCGCCGACTATGGCTACACCTTC.

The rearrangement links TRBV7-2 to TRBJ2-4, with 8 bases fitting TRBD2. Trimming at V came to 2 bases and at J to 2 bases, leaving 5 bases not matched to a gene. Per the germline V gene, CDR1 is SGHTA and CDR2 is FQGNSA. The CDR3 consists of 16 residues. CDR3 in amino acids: CASSLSSGGTKNIQYF. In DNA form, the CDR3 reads TGTGCCAGCAGCTTATCTTCGGGGGGGACCAAAAACATTCAGTACTTC.

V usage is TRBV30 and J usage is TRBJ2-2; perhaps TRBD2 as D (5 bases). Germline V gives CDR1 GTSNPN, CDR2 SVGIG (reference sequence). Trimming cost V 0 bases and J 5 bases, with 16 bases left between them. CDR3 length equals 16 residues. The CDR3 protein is CAWSVRHLSGTGELFF. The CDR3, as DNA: TGTGCCTGGAGTGTACGCCATCTCTCGGGGACCGGGGAGCTGTTTTTT.

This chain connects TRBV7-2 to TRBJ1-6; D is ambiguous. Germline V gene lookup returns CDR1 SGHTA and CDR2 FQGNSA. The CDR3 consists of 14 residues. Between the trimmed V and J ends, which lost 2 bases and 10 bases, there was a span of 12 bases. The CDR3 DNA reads TGTGCCAGCAGCTTATTCTCAGGAGAATCACCCCTCCACTTT. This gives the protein CASSLFSGESPLHF. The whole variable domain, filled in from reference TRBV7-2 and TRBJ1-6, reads GAGVSQSPSNKVTEKGKDVELRCDPISGHTALYWYRQSLGQGLEFLIYFQGNSAPDKSGLPSDRFSAERTGGSVSTLTIQRTQQEDSAVYLCASSLFSGESPLHFGNGTRLTVT.

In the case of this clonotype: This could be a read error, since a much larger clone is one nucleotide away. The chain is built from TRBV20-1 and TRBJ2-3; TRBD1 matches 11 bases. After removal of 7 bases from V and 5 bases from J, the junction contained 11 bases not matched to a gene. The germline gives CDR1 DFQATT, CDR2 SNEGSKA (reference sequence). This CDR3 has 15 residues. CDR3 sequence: CSVGQGAGTVDTQYF. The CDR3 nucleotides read TGCAGTGTCGGACAGGGGGCCGGCACGGTAGATACGCAGTATTTT.

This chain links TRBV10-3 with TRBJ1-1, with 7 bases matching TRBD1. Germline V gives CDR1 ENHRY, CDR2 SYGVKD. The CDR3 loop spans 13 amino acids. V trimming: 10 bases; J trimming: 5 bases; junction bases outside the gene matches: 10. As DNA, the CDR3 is TGTGCCACCAGGGGGGATGGGGCGACTGAAGCTTTCTTT. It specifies CATRGDGATEAFF.

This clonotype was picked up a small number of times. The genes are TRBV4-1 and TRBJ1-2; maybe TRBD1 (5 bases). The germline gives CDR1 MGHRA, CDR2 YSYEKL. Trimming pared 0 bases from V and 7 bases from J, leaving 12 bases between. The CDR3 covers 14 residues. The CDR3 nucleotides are TGCGCCAGCAGCCAAGATGGGACGTACCTTGGCTACACCTTC. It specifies CASSQDGTYLGYTF.

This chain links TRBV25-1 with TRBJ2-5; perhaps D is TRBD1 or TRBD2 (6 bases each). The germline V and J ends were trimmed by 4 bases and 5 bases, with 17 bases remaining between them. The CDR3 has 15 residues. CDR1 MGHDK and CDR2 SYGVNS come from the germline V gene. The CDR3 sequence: CASSAFIGGPETQYF. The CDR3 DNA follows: TGTGCCAGCAGTGCCTTCATTGGGGGGCCGGAGACCCAGTACTTC.

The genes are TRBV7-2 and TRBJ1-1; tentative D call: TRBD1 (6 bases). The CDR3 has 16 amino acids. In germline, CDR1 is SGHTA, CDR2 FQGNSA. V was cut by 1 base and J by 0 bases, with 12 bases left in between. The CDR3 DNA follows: TGTGCCAGCAGCTTAGAGCAGGGGATCATGAACACTGAAGCTTTCTTT. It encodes CASSLEQGIMNTEAFF.

CDR3 sequence: CASSEGRASNEQYF. The CDR3 coding sequence is TGTGCCAGCAGTGAGGGCAGGGCGAGCAACGAGCAGTACTTC. This chain connects TRBV2 to TRBJ2-4; TRBD1 might be the D (5 bases). The J call may be wrong; the DNA end is better matched by TRBJ2-7. CDR1 and CDR2 (germline): SNHLY, FYNNEI. This CDR3 comprises 14 residues.